Listed below are T cell receptor beta chains from one sample, sequenced in a study of graft-versus-host responses after intestinal transplantation. No antigen is known for these receptors. Assay: immunoSEQ multiplex PCR; the TCRdb copy retains only in-frame clones and omits some. The data hold about 90,000 clones, with around 90% observed a single time. This specimen consisted of unstimulated CD8+ T cells sorted from spleen or lymph node cells, obtained before intestinal transplant. These receptors were obtained from a human donor who received an intestinal transplant. Both conserved end residues are part of each CDR3. The order of the fields is clone size, D gene, J gene, V gene, CDR3 DNA, CDR3 protein. The D gene is left open where the match is weak. Clone size is stated in some rows and not others, as once, few, many or a class when expanded.

few | TRBD1 | TRBJ2-5 | TRBV7-9 | TGTGCCAGCAGCTTTTCTTGGACAGGGGGATCAGAGACCCAGTACTTC | CASSFSWTGGSETQYF
. | TRBD2 | TRBJ2-1 | TRBV5-4 | TGTGCCAGCAGCGTCCTAGCGGGCAATGAGCAGTTCTTC | CASSVLAGNEQFF
. | . | TRBJ1-2 | TRBV5-6 | TGTGCCAGCAGCTTGGGACAGGACCATGGCTACACCTTC | CASSLGQDHGYTF
. | TRBD1 | TRBJ2-7 | TRBV30 | TGTGCCTGGAACCCGGGACAGGGTTCCGGCGAGCAGTACTTC | CAWNPGQGSGEQYF
. | TRBD1 | TRBJ2-5 | TRBV5-1 | TGCGCCAGCACCTTAGACAGGGGGCAAGTTGAGACCCAGTACTTC | CASTLDRGQVETQYF
few | TRBD1 | TRBJ1-2 | TRBV29-1 | TGCAGCGCCGAGACAGGGGGTGGTTATGGCTACACCTTC | CSAETGGGYGYTF
. | . | TRBJ2-7 | TRBV5-4 | TGTGCCAGCAGCTTGGCCGCCTATACCTACGAGCAGTACTTC | CASSLAAYTYEQYF
. | . | TRBJ2-1 | TRBV7-8 | TGTGCCAGCAGCTTAAGGGGGTCGCAGGACTTCCCGAACTACAATGAGCAGTTCTTC | CASSLRGSQDFPNYNEQFF
. | . | TRBJ1-1 | TRBV29-1 | TGCAGCGTTGTGGAGGAGTGGACTGAAGCTTTCTTT | CSVVEEWTEAFF
. | TRBD1 | TRBJ2-7 | TRBV19 | TGTGCCAGTAAATTGGCAGGGGGCGCATACGAGCAGTACTTC | CASKLAGGAYEQYF
once | TRBD2 | TRBJ2-1 | TRBV11-2 | TGTGCCAGCACCCGGGGACTAGCGGGAGGGCCTATTAGCTACAATGAGCAGTTCTTC | CASTRGLAGGPISYNEQFF
. | TRBD1 | TRBJ2-1 | TRBV19 | TGTGCCAGTAGTAGACAGGGTGGGAATGAGCAGTTCTTC | CASSRQGGNEQFF
. | . | TRBJ1-1 | TRBV19 | TGTGCCAGTAGTATAGGGAGAACTGAAGCTTTCTTT | CASSIGRTEAFF
. | . | TRBJ1-2 | TRBV5-6 | TGTGCCAGCAGCGTGGCAGGGAACCTCAACTATGGCTACACCTTC | CASSVAGNLNYGYTF